The source of this T cell receptor (beta chain) is a study of blood T cell repertoires in COVID-19. In the study overall: The United States, Italy and Spain supplied acute and convalescent COVID-19 samples. T cells, B-cell-depleted T cells, or PBMCs provided the cDNA or gDNA that served as material.

In the original processing: Scientists estimated how many nucleated cells there were by amplifying reference gene primers. Measured with immunoSEQ multiplex PCR; TCRdb has only the in-frame clones, and not every one. V and J calls and clone size are as listed in that table; D and trimming were resolved from the DNA. The sample carries tens of thousands of clones, around 85% recorded once. Germline lookup yields CDR1 SGHTA and CDR2 FQGNSA. Trimming removed 5 bases from V and 0 bases from J, with 11 bases in between. The CDR3 sequence is 15 residues long. The sample was peripheral blood. The chain links TRBV7-2 to TRBJ1-3; unclear D gene. The receptor's source is a man in his 70s with acute or convalescent COVID-19. The CDR3 nucleotides are TGTGCCAGCAGCAAAGACGGGTACTCTGGAAACACCATATATTTT. Translated: CASSKDGYSGNTIYF.